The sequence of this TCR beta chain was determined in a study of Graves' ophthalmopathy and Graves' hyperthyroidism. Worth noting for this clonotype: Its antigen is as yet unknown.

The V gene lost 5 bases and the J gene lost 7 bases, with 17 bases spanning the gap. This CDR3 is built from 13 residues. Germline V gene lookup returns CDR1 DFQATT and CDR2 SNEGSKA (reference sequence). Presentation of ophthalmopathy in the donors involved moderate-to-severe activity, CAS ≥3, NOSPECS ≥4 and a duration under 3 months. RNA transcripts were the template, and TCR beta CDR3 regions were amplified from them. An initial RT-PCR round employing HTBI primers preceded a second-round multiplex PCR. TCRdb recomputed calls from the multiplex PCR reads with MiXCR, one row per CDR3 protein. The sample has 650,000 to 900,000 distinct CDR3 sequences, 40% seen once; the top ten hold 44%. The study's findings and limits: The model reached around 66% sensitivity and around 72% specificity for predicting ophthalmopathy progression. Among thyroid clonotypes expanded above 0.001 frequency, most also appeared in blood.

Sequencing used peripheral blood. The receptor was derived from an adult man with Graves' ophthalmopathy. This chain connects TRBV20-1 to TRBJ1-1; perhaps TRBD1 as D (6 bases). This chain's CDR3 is CSALAGGSVEAFF. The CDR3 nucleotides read TGCAGTGCTTTAGCTGGGGGCTCTGTTGAAGCTTTCTTT.